The 24 T cell receptor beta chains presented below share a single source sample, sequenced in a study of memory CD4+ T cells and cytomegalovirus serostatus (dated by TCRdb to the late 2010s). Libraries were built with the immunoSEQ multiplex PCR assay. The table comes from immuneACCESS by way of TCRdb, which keeps in-frame sequences with V and J called. Part of the clones is missing from these tables; in studies checked, under half for an unresolved V gene and the rest for unknown reasons. The sample includes just under 65,000 clones, with about 74% observed a single time. 0.88% of the sample belongs to the ten largest clones. A FACSAria II was used to sort memory CD4+ T cells, defined as single viable CD3+CD4+CD8-CD45RO+ cells. The sequencing sample was made of memory CD4+ T cells from blood. The receptors here all came from an adult in good health and CMV-seronegative.

The gene calls are TRBV4-3 and TRBJ1-4; D remains ambiguous. This CDR3 spans 15 amino acids. V lost 4 bases, J lost 8 bases, and 17 bases lay in between. CDR1 is LGHNA, CDR2 YSLEER, per germline. The CDR3 protein is CASSPRQSEWEKLFF. DNA of the CDR3: TGCGCCAGCAGCCCGCGACAATCTGAGTGGGAAAAACTGTTTTTT.

This chain connects TRBV7-9 to TRBJ1-1; D is uncertain. The CDR3 extends over 15 amino acids. Trimming removed 4 bases at V and 1 base at J, with 13 bases between. Germline values: CDR1 SEHNR, CDR2 FQNEAQ (reference sequence). The CDR3, as DNA: TGTGCCAGCAGCTCTCTCCCCTGGGGGAACACTGAAGCTTTCTTT. This codes for CASSSLPWGNTEAFF.

This rearrangement joins TRBV6-5 to TRBJ1-2; D remains unclear. The germline CDR1 and CDR2 sequences are MNHEY and SVGAGI. The CDR3 spans 14 residues. Trimming took 8 bases from V and 0 from J, leaving 13 bases between them. The CDR3 region is CASWENPPNYGYTF. CDR3 DNA: TGTGCCAGCTGGGAGAATCCGCCTAACTATGGCTACACCTTC.

The gene calls are TRBV6-1 and TRBJ1-4; possible D gene TRBD1, 6 bases. Per the germline V gene, CDR1 is MNHNS and CDR2 is SASEGT. The germline V and J ends were trimmed by 0 bases and 8 bases, with 16 bases remaining between them. The CDR3 sequence is 16 residues long. This CDR3 is CASSEARGKKWEKLFF. DNA of the CDR3: TGTGCCAGCAGTGAAGCGAGGGGGAAGAAGTGGGAAAAACTGTTTTTT.

The chain uses TRBV5-4 and TRBJ1-4; 8 bases map to TRBD1. The length of the CDR3 is 14 residues. V lost 4 bases and J lost 6; bases outside the gene matches: 5. The germline gives CDR1 SGHNT, CDR2 YYREEE (reference sequence). The CDR3 reads CASSVQGVYEKLFF. In DNA form, the CDR3 reads TGTGCCAGCAGCGTACAGGGGGTTTATGAAAAACTGTTTTTT.

CDR3 sequence: CASSDSSRGDGYTF. The CDR3 DNA sequence: TGTGCCAGCAGTGACTCGAGTCGGGGGGACGGCTACACCTTC. This chain joins TRBV6-4 and TRBJ1-2; the D gene is possibly TRBD1 (5 bases). The CDR3 loop spans 14 amino acids. Germline-derived CDR1 and CDR2 are MRHNA and SNTAGT. The germline V and J ends were trimmed by 0 bases and 8 bases, with 13 bases remaining between them.

This CDR3 reads CASSPYPGGSGNTIYF. The CDR3 DNA reads as TGTGCCAGCTCACCATATCCGGGCGGCTCTGGAAACACCATATATTTT. The chain carries TRBV18 and TRBJ1-3; D is unresolved. Trimming shortened V by 2 bases and J by 0 bases, and 11 bases separated the two germline ends. CDR1 and CDR2 (germline): KGHSH, LQKENI. The CDR3 length is 16 residues.

The rearrangement links TRBV7-9 to TRBJ1-1; a possible D gene is TRBD1 (6 bases). V was trimmed by 3 bases and J by 11 bases, leaving 13 bases between them. CDR1 SEHNR and CDR2 FQNEAQ come from the germline V gene (reference sequence). The CDR3 is 12 residues long. CDR3 protein: CASSFGPGDAFF. DNA of the CDR3: TGTGCCAGCAGCTTTGGGCCAGGGGACGCTTTCTTT.

V usage is TRBV10-3 and J usage is TRBJ2-3; D not certain. Trimming took 8 bases from V and 2 from J, leaving 11 bases between them. CDR1 is ENHRY, CDR2 SYGVKD, per germline. CDR3 length: 13 amino acids. CDR3 sequence (DNA): TGTGCCATCTCGACGGATCTCACAGATACGCAGTATTTT. Residues: CAISTDLTDTQYF.

This chain links TRBV7-8 with TRBJ1-3; D possibly corresponds to TRBD1 (6 bases). Germline V CDR1 and CDR2: SGHVS, FQNEAQ. V was cut by 5 bases and J by 0 bases, with 14 bases left in between. This CDR3 comprises 16 residues. The CDR3 sequence is CASSPGGQLSGNTIYF. The CDR3 nucleotides are TGTGCCAGCAGCCCGGGGGGACAACTCTCTGGAAACACCATATATTTT.

This chain links TRBV19 with TRBJ2-5, with D maybe TRBD1 (5 bases). This CDR3 region has 16 residues. Germline V lookup: CDR1 LNHDA, CDR2 SQIVND (reference sequence). With 3 bases removed from V and 1 base from J, the gap between germline ends came to 15 bases. CDR3: CASSMSFQGGQETQYF. The CDR3 DNA reads TGTGCCAGTAGTATGAGTTTTCAGGGTGGCCAAGAGACCCAGTACTTC.

This clone came up a few times. This chain uses TRBV30 with TRBJ1-1, with D unresolved. With 4 bases removed from V and 0 bases from J, the gap between germline ends came to 9 bases. There are 13 residues in the CDR3. The germline CDR1 and CDR2 sequences are GTSNPN and SVGIG (reference sequence). CDR3 bases: TGTGCCTGGAAGGGTTGGATGAACACTGAAGCTTTCTTT. As protein: CAWKGWMNTEAFF.

This chain joins TRBV6-5 and TRBJ1-5, with D possibly being TRBD1 (5 bases). Looked up from germline, CDR1 is MNHEY and CDR2 is SVGAGI. The V gene lost 6 bases and the J gene lost 3 bases, with 9 bases spanning the gap. The CDR3 totals 13 residues. In DNA, the CDR3 is TGTGCCAGCAGAGGACATAACAATCAGCCCCAGCATTTT. Encoded protein: CASRGHNNQPQHF.

Written as DNA, the CDR3 is TGTGCCAGCAGGAACGCTGGGGTTGGCGAAGCTTTCTTT. It codes for CASRNAGVGEAFF. J is TRBJ1-1 and V is TRBV6-5; D uncertain. Trimming took off 6 bases at V and 8 bases at J, with 16 bases between the two ends. Germline assignment: CDR1 MNHEY and CDR2 SVGAGI. This CDR3 contains 13 residues.

This chain links TRBV7-2 with TRBJ1-4, with unresolved D. Trimming cost V 6 bases and J 0 bases, with 11 bases left between them. Germline lookup yields CDR1 SGHTA and CDR2 FQGNSA. This CDR3 has 15 residues. Here the CDR3 DNA reads TGTGCCAGCAGTTTCCGAGCGGCAACTAATGAAAAACTGTTTTTT. Protein: CASSFRAATNEKLFF.

This chain uses TRBV7-6 with TRBJ2-5; D might be TRBD2 (5 bases). CDR1 is SGHVS, CDR2 FNYEAQ, per germline. The CDR3 is made up of 15 amino acids. V was clipped by 0 bases and J by 1 base, with 9 bases between them. This CDR3 is CASSLAEATQETQYF. DNA for the CDR3: TGTGCCAGCAGCTTAGCGGAGGCTACCCAAGAGACCCAGTACTTC.

This chain connects TRBV9 to TRBJ2-2; D possibly corresponds to TRBD1 (6 bases). Between the trimmed V and J ends, which lost 1 base and 2 bases, there was a span of 12 bases. This CDR3 region has 16 residues. Germline-derived CDR1 and CDR2 are SGDLS and YYNGEE. CDR3 amino acids: CASSVQTGLNTGELFF. DNA of the CDR3: TGTGCCAGCAGCGTACAAACAGGGCTCAACACCGGGGAGCTGTTTTTT.

The chain recombines TRBV27 with TRBJ2-7, with 10 positions matching TRBD1. Germline V gene sequence: CDR1 MNHEY, CDR2 SMNVEV (reference sequence). V gave up 10 bases and J gave up 3 bases; unmatched junction bases: 6. The CDR3 covers 13 residues. This CDR3 reads CATAGTGVYEQYF. In nucleotides, the CDR3 is TGTGCCACAGCTGGGACAGGGGTCTACGAGCAGTACTTC.

The chain couples TRBV10-3 to TRBJ2-7, with D unresolved. CDR3 length: 13 amino acids. V lost 3 bases and J lost 6, with 12 bases in between. CDR1 and CDR2 from the germline V gene are ENHRY and SYGVKD. The CDR3 nucleotides read TGTGCCATCAGTGACCTAAAGACCCCCGAGCAGTACTTC. Protein: CAISDLKTPEQYF.

The rearrangement joins TRBV28 to TRBJ1-2; TRBD1 aligns across 7 bases. Germline V gene data show CDR1 as MDHEN and CDR2 as SYDVKM. The V segment lost 3 bases and the J segment 2 bases; nucleotides outside the gene matches: 6. CDR3 length: 15 residues. The CDR3 loop is CASSLRQGGNYGYTF. In DNA form, the CDR3 reads TGTGCCAGCAGTTTGAGGCAGGGGGGGAACTATGGCTACACCTTC.

The chain links TRBV19 to TRBJ2-7; tentatively, D is TRBD1 (5 bases). V was clipped by 3 bases and J by 7 bases, with 19 bases between them. Germline CDR1 and CDR2: LNHDA and SQIVND (reference sequence). The CDR3 extends over 15 amino acids. The CDR3 sequence: CASSIRSLQAEEQYF. In nucleotides, the CDR3 is TGTGCCAGTAGTATCAGATCGTTACAGGCGGAGGAGCAGTACTTC.

The gene calls are TRBV25-1 and TRBJ2-1, with 11 bases that match TRBD2. The CDR3 sequence is 16 residues long. The V segment lost 1 base and the J segment 3 bases; nucleotides outside the gene matches: 2. Germline CDR1 reads MGHDK; CDR2 reads SYGVNS. The CDR3 nucleotides read TGTGCCAGCAGTGAATTAACTAGCGGGAGCTACAATGAGCAGTTCTTC. Amino acid sequence: CASSELTSGSYNEQFF.

This sequence joins TRBV28 and TRBJ2-7; D is possibly TRBD1 or TRBD2 (5 bases each). The V end lost 3 bases, the J end lost 3 bases, and 15 bases lay between the germline ends. The germline V gene encodes CDR1 MDHEN and CDR2 SYDVKM. The CDR3 is 15 amino acids. CDR3 coding DNA: TGTGCCAGCAGTTTTCTTGATCCAGGGAGCTACGAGCAGTACTTC. Its protein product is CASSFLDPGSYEQYF.

The chain combines TRBV11-3 with TRBJ1-1; TRBD1 might be the D (5 bases). The CDR3 has 16 residues. Trimming stripped 1 base from V and 1 base from J, with 13 bases between. The germline V gene has CDR1 SGHNT and CDR2 YENEEA. The CDR3 loop is CASSLGQGDANTEAFF. CDR3 bases: TGTGCCAGCAGCTTAGGGCAGGGCGATGCGAACACTGAAGCTTTCTTT.